This T cell receptor beta chain was observed in a study of T cells after yellow fever vaccination. This CDR3 spans 15 amino acids. V was pared by 6 bases and J by 4 bases, with 16 bases between. From germline, CDR1 is WSHSY and CDR2 SAAADI. About this clonotype itself: Antigen specificity is unknown.

TCRdb independently ran MiXCR on the 5' RACE reads; one entry per CDR3 protein. The data contain some 300,000 distinct CDR3 sequences, less than 9.5% of them seen just once; the ten biggest clones take up 3% to 3.5%. Whole-study findings and limits: In post-booster samples, most primary-vaccination clones reappeared (96% CD4, roughly 90% CD8).

This rearrangement joins TRBV10-2 to TRBJ1-3; possibly TRBD1 for D (6 bases). The sequenced sample was CD4+ T cells sorted from PBMCs, obtained 5 days after the yellow fever booster vaccination. The clonotype was recovered from a man aged 18 to 30 who received the YFV17D yellow fever vaccine. CDR3 region: CASSRDTTPGNTIYF. Written as DNA, the CDR3 is TGCGCCAGCAGCCGGGACACCACACCCGGAAACACCATATATTTT.